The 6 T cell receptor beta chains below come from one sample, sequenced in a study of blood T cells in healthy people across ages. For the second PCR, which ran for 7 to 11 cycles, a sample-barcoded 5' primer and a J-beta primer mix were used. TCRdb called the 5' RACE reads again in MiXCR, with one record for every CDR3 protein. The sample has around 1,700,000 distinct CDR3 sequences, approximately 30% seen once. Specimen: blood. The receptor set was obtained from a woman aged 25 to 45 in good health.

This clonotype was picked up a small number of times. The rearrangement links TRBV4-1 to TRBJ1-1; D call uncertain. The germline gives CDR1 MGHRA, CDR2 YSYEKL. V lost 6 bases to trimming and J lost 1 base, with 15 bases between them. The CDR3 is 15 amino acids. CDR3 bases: TGCGCCAGCAGTCGTAGGGTAAAGTGGAACACTGAAGCTTTCTTT. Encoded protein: CASSRRVKWNTEAFF.

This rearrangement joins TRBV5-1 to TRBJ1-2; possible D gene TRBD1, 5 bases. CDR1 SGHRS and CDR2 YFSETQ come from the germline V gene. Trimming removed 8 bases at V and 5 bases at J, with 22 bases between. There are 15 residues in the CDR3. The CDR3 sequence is CASSPRDGRGYGYTF. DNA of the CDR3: TGCGCCAGTAGCCCCCGGGACGGCCGAGGTTATGGCTACACCTTC.

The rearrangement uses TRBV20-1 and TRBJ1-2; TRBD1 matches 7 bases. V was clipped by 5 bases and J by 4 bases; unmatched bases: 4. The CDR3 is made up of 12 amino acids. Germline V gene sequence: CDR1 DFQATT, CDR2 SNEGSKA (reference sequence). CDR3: CSARGGSYGYTF. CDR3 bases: TGCAGTGCTCGAGGGGGCTCCTATGGCTACACCTTC.

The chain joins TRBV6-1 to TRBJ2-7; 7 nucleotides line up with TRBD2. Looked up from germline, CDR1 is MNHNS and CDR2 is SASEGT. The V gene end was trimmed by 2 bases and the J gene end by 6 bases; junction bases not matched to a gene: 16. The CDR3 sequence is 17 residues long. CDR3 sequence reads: CASSERYQSAGVVEQYF. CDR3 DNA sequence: TGTGCCAGCAGTGAAAGGTACCAATCGGCGGGAGTTGTCGAGCAGTACTTC.

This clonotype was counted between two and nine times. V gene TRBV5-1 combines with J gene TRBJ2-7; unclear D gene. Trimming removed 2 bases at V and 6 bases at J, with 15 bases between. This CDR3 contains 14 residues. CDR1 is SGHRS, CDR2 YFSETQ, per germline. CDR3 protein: CASSFESGNSEQYF. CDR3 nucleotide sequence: TGCGCCAGCAGCTTTGAAAGTGGGAACAGCGAGCAGTACTTC. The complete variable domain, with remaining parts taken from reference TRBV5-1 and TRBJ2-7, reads KAGVTQTPRYLIKTRGQQVTLSCSPISGHRSVSWYQQTPGQGLQFLFEYFSETQRNKGNFPGRFSGRQFSNSRSEMNVSTLELGDSALYLCASSFESGNSEQYFGPGTRLTVT.

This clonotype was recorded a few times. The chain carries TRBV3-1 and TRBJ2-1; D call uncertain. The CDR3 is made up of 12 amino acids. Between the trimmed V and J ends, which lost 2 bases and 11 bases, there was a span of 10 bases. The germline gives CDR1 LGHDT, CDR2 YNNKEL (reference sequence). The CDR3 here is CASSQTSRQQFF. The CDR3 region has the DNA TGTGCCAGCAGCCAAACTTCTCGGCAGCAGTTCTTC.